A single sample gave rise to the 5 T cell receptor beta chains below, sequenced in a study of early T cells in non-severe SARS-CoV-2 infection. One entry per CDR3 protein results from TCRdb running MiXCR on the 5' RACE reads. The repertoire holds tens of thousands of distinct CDR3 sequences, with 3.5% to 5% as singletons. Input material: whole blood. The receptors here all came from an adult who was a healthcare worker with PCR-confirmed SARS-CoV-2 infection or an uninfected control (not recorded which).

This clonotype came up many times. The chain joins TRBV29-1 to TRBJ2-7; the D call may be TRBD1 or TRBD2 (6 bases each). The V gene's germline CDR1 is SQVTM and CDR2 ANQGSEA. V lost 4 bases to trimming and J lost 6 bases, with 22 bases between them. CDR3 size: 15 residues. The DNA of the CDR3 is TGCAGCGTTGTGGGGGGCGCATTGTTCGTCTCCGAGCAGTACTTC. It translates to CSVVGGALFVSEQYF.

In its sample, this clonotype was seen many times. The rearrangement joins TRBV7-9 to TRBJ1-2; D possibly corresponds to TRBD1 (6 bases). V gave up 2 bases and J gave up 2 bases, with 6 bases separating them. The CDR3 runs 13 residues. Looked up from germline, CDR1 is SEHNR and CDR2 is FQNEAQ (reference sequence). The CDR3 reads CASSLQGNYGYTF. In nucleotides, the CDR3 is TGTGCCAGCAGCTTACAGGGGAACTATGGCTACACCTTC.

This clonotype has just a few counts. This CDR3 is CASYSGGSPWDTQYF. CDR3 coding DNA: TGTGCCAGTTACTCAGGGGGGTCACCCTGGGATACGCAGTATTTT. The rearrangement joins TRBV28 to TRBJ2-3, with a weak D call TRBD1 (7 bases). With 9 bases removed from V and 6 bases from J, the gap between germline ends came to 22 bases. CDR1 is MDHEN and CDR2 is SYDVKM in the germline V gene. The CDR3 covers 15 residues.

There are many counts of this clonotype. This chain joins TRBV6-1 and TRBJ2-7, with D perhaps TRBD1 (5 bases). Trimming cost V 0 bases and J 2 bases, with 11 bases left between them. The CDR3 covers 15 residues. Germline V CDR1 and CDR2: MNHNS, SASEGT. The CDR3 DNA reads as TGTGCCAGCAGTGAAGCGCTTAGGGGCCCCTACGAGCAGTACTTC. Translation gives CASSEALRGPYEQYF.

This clonotype was detected ten times or more. The CDR3 DNA reads as TGCAGCGTTCCCCCTGAACGGGGGAAAAGAAACAATGAGCAGTTCTTC. It is translated as CSVPPERGKRNNEQFF. The chain employs TRBV29-1 and TRBJ2-1; possibly TRBD2 for D (6 bases). Trimming shortened V by 5 bases and J by 5 bases, and 22 bases separated the two germline ends. The CDR3 is 16 residues long. The germline gives CDR1 SQVTM, CDR2 ANQGSEA.